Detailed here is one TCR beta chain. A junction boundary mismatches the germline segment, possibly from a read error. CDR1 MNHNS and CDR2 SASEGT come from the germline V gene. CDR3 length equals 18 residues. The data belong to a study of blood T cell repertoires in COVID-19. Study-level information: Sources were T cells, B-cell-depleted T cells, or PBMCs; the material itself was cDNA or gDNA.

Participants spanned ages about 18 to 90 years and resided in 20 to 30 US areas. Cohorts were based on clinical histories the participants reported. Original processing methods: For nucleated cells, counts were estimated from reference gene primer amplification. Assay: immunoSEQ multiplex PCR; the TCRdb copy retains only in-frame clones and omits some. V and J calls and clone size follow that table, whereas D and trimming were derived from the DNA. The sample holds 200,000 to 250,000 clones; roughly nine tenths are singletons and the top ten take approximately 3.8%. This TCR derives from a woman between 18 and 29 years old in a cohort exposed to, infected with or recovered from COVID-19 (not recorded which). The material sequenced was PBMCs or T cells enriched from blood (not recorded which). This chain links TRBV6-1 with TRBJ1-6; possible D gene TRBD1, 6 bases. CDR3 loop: CASSEAKNGQTYNSPLHF. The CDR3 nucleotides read TGTGCCAGCAGCGAAGCGAAAAATGGACAGACCTATAATTCACCCCTCCACTTT.